This T cell receptor beta chain was captured in a study of T cells in Graves' hyperthyroidism and ophthalmopathy. Overall study results and limits: Peripheral blood also featured most of the thyroid clonotypes expanded above 0.001.

TCR beta CDR3 sequences were amplified from RNA transcripts. HTBI primers were employed in a first-round RT-PCR of the TCR CDR3. Each CDR3 protein is one row after TCRdb ran MiXCR on the multiplex PCR reads. This sample has under 400,000 distinct CDR3 sequences, with approximately 15% found just once. With respect to this clonotype: Its target is not known. A much larger clonotype is one base distant, so this may be a read error.

The V and J ends lost 3 bases and 7 bases, in that order; junction bases with no gene match: 14. This CDR3 is built from 17 residues. Germline CDR1 reads LGHDT; CDR2 reads YNNKEL (reference sequence). Hyperthyroidism of Graves' type that showed no ophthalmopathy progression within 18 months was stable. Participants, patients aged 18 to 65, had newly diagnosed hyperthyroidism with a duration under 2 months. Investigators excluded patients with uncontrolled infection, other autoimmune disease, pregnancy or lactation. Material: blood. This clonotype was sampled from a woman aged 60 to 75 with Graves' hyperthyroidism. The chain is built from TRBV3-1 and TRBJ2-7, with TRBD1 identical over 11 bases. CDR3 in DNA: TGTGCCAGCAGCCATTCGCACCCGGGACAGGGGGGTGGTGAGCAGTACTTC. Translating gives CASSHSHPGQGGGEQYF.